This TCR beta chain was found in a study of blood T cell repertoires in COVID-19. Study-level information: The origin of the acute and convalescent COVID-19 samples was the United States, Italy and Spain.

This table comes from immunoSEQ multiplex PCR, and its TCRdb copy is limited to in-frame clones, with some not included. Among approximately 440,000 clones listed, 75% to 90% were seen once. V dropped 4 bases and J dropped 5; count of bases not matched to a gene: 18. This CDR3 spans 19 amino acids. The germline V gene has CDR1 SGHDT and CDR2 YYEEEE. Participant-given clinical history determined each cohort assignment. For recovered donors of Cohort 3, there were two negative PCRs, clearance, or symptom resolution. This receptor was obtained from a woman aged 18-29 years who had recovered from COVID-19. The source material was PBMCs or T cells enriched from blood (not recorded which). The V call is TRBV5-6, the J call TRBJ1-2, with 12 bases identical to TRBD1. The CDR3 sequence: CASSRADGTGGRGGYGYTF. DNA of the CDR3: TGTGCCAGCAGCCGAGCGGACGGGACAGGGGGCCGAGGGGGTTATGGCTACACCTTC.